This T cell receptor (beta chain) was sequenced during a study of cytomegalovirus exposure and HLA in healthy donors. Study-level results: An Asian-associated ancestry cluster reportedly showed fewer N-insertions than the approximately 700-donor mean in a later analysis. Several of the most significant clusters were apparently associated with common viral pathogens in a later analysis. Data from an earlier analysis indicated that most TCR beta V segments were productive either about 90% or about 30% of the time.

PCR employed 60 Vbeta and 13 Jbeta primers. Generated by immunoSEQ multiplex PCR, the TCRdb table keeps only in-frame clones and is missing some. The data hold more than 110,000 clones, with approximately 80% observed a single time. The CDR3 consists of 15 residues. Germline CDR1 and CDR2: SNHLY and FYNNEI. Trimming took 5 bases from V and 0 from J, leaving 11 bases between them. Details on this clone: Its antigen is still unknown.

The sequenced material came from PBMCs. The chain uses TRBV2 and TRBJ1-5; D ambiguous. The receptor was isolated from a male donor in good health and CMV-seronegative. CDR3 amino acids: CASSTQQSSNQPQHF. As DNA, the CDR3 is TGTGCCAGCAGTACTCAACAGTCTAGCAATCAGCCCCAGCATTTT.